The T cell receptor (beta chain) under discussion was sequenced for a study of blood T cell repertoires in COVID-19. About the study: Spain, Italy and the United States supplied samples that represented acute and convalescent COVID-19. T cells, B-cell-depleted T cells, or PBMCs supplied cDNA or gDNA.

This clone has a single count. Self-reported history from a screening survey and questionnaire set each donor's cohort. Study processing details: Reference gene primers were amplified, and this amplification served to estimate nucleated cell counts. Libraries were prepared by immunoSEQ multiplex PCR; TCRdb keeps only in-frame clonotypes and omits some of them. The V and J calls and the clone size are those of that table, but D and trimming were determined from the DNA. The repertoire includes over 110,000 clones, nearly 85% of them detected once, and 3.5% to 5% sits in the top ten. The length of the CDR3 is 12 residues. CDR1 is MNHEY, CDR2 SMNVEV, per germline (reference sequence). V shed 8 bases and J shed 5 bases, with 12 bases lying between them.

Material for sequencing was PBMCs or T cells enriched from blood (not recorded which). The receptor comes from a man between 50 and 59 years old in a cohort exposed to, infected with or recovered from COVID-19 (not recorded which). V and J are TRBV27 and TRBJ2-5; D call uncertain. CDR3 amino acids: CASGWSEETQYF. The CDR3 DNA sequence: TGTGCCAGCGGTTGGTCCGAGGAGACCCAGTACTTC.